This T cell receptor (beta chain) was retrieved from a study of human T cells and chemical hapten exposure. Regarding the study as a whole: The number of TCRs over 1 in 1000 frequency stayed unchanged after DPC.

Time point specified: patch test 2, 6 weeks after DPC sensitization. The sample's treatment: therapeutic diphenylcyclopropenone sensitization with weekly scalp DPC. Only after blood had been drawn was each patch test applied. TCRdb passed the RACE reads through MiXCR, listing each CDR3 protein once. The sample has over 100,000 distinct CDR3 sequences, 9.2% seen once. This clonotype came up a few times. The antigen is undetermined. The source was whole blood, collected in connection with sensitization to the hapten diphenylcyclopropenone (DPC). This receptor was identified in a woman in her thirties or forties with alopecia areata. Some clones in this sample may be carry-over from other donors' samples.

CDR3 coding DNA: TGCAACGCGAAGACAGTATACTACGAGCAGTACTTC. Translated: CNAKTVYYEQYF. The chain employs TRBV29-1 and TRBJ2-7, with D possibly matching TRBD1 (5 bases). The CDR3 contains 12 residues. The V gene's germline CDR1 is SQVTM and CDR2 ANQGSEA.